The 3 T cell receptor beta chains given below trace back to one sample, sequenced in a study of T cells in Graves' hyperthyroidism and ophthalmopathy. TCR beta CDR3 sequences were amplified from RNA transcripts. TCR CDR3 underwent first-round RT-PCR with the HTBI primer set. One entry per CDR3 protein results from TCRdb running MiXCR on the multiplex PCR reads. The data contain hundreds of thousands of distinct CDR3 sequences, roughly 17% of them singletons. Material: blood. The source of these receptors is a young woman with Graves' hyperthyroidism.

This clonotype was recorded at least ten times. This chain connects TRBV3-1 to TRBJ1-6; unclear D gene. The CDR3 totals 13 residues. Trimming removed 5 bases at V and 7 bases at J, with 9 bases between. CDR1 and CDR2 from the germline V gene are LGHDT and YNNKEL (reference sequence). CDR3 sequence reads: CASSVTPNSPLHF. CDR3 nucleotides: TGTGCCAGCAGCGTTACCCCAAATTCACCCCTCCACTTT.

This clonotype was recorded at least ten times. This chain joins TRBV20-1 and TRBJ2-7, with D perhaps being TRBD1 or TRBD2 (5 bases each). CDR1 is DFQATT and CDR2 is SNEGSKA in the germline V gene (reference sequence). Trimming cost V 6 bases and J 0 bases, with 15 bases left between them. This CDR3 spans 14 amino acids. The CDR3 bases are TGCAGTGCACCCGATTTGGGGACCTCCTACGAGCAGTACTTC. This encodes CSAPDLGTSYEQYF.

This clonotype occurred many times. J is TRBJ1-6 and V is TRBV6-1; perhaps TRBD1 as D (5 bases). Germline CDR1 MNHNS, CDR2 SASEGT. This CDR3 has 14 residues. The V gene lost 4 bases and the J gene lost 11 bases, with 15 bases spanning the gap. Written as DNA, the CDR3 is TGTGCCAGCAGTGCGACAGTCCGCGGTGCACCCCTCCACTTT. It encodes CASSATVRGAPLHF.